This T cell receptor (beta chain) was retrieved from a study of blood T cell repertoires in COVID-19. Background on the study: Samples taken during acute and convalescent COVID-19 were collected in the United States, Italy and Spain.

Individuals aged about 18 to 100 years were recruited from approximately 24 US areas. Participants classified as exposed had met a COVID-19 case within 2 weeks before study entry. Original handling: Estimation of nucleated cell counts relied on the amplification of reference gene primers. Sequencing used immunoSEQ multiplex PCR; TCRdb keeps in-frame clones, though not all of them. V and J calls and clone size are copied from that table; D and trimming were computed from the DNA. The sample consists of 130,000 to 150,000 clones, 84% of them appearing once. V was pared by 1 base and J by 10 bases, with 17 bases between. The CDR3 extends over 16 amino acids. Germline V CDR1 and CDR2: LNHNV, YYDKDF (reference sequence).

V gene TRBV15 combines with J gene TRBJ1-6, with a weak D call TRBD1 (5 bases). Material: PBMCs or T cells enriched from blood (not recorded which). The TCR originated in a woman between 50 and 59 years old who had been exposed to COVID-19. CDR3 sequence: CATSRGGVGVRSPLHF. CDR3 nucleotides: TGTGCCACCAGCAGAGGGGGGGTGGGGGTTCGCTCACCCCTCCACTTT.